This entry describes one T cell receptor (beta chain). The antigen remains unidentified. The data were obtained in a study of OX40 agonist ivuxolimab in advanced cancers. Background on the study: Patients were treated with ivuxolimab, an agonistic anti-OX40 (CD134) antibody. Overall study results and limits: Compared with CD4+, CD8+ T cells on average had more expanded clones.

Trimming left V 7 bases short and J 9 bases short, with 16 bases between. From germline, CDR1 is SQVTM and CDR2 ANQGSEA. There are 12 residues in the CDR3. Autoimmune disease history or systemic immunosuppression led to patients being barred. Some clones are missing from TCRdb's copy, which holds only in-frame ones; the method was immunoSEQ multiplex PCR. The table has 12,000 or so clones, less than 90% seen once. The source of this sequence is an adult with an advanced solid tumor such as melanoma, head and neck, liver or kidney cancer. This chain uses TRBV29-1 with TRBJ2-1; TRBD1 might be the D (5 bases). Here the sequenced sample was CD4+ or CD8+ T cells sorted from blood, taken in a trial of the OX40 agonist ivuxolimab. CDR3 sequence reads: CSARTGPLEQFF. The CDR3 nucleotides are TGCAGCGCCAGAACAGGTCCTCTTGAGCAGTTCTTC.